A single sample is the source of the 28 T cell receptor beta chains below, sequenced in a study of T cell changes during pregnancy in multiple sclerosis. TCRdb's copy holds only in-frame clones and misses some; the assay was immunoSEQ multiplex PCR. The sample carries tens of thousands of clones, approximately 89% recorded once. The sample was CD4+ T cells from peripheral blood mononuclear cells, taken in the first trimester of pregnancy. The receptors were gathered from a female donor with multiple sclerosis, enrolled in a pregnancy study.

This clone has only one observation. V and J are TRBV18 and TRBJ1-2; the D is unclear. The CDR3 contains 13 residues. Trimming took 2 bases from V and 6 from J, leaving 10 bases between them. The germline V gene has CDR1 KGHSH and CDR2 LQKENI. The CDR3 reads CASSPDTRNGYTF. The CDR3 DNA sequence: TGTGCCAGCTCACCAGACACCAGGAATGGCTACACCTTC.

This sequence joins TRBV19 and TRBJ2-3, with D perhaps TRBD2 (6 bases). V was pared by 9 bases and J by 1 base, with 14 bases between. Germline V gives CDR1 LNHDA, CDR2 SQIVND (reference sequence). This CDR3 has 14 residues. This CDR3 reads CASGRGVRTDTQYF. The CDR3 region has the DNA TGTGCCAGCGGGAGAGGGGTCCGCACAGATACGCAGTATTTT.

This clone was recorded once. This rearrangement joins TRBV29-1 to TRBJ2-3; TRBD2 agrees at 12 bases. V lost 6 bases and J lost 10; bases outside the gene matches: 5. CDR1 SQVTM and CDR2 ANQGSEA come from the germline V gene. The CDR3 consists of 12 residues. The CDR3 region has the DNA TGCAGCGTCGCTAGCGGGAGGGCCCCGCAGTATTTT. Amino acids: CSVASGRAPQYF.

V is TRBV9 and J is TRBJ1-4; no firm D call. CDR3 length: 16 residues. CDR1 and CDR2 from the germline V gene are SGDLS and YYNGEE. Trimming removed 0 bases at V and 0 bases at J, with 9 bases between. The chain's CDR3 is CASSVGQAATNEKLFF. In DNA form, the CDR3 reads TGTGCCAGCAGCGTAGGGCAGGCCGCAACTAATGAAAAACTGTTTTTT.

The J gene is TRBJ2-1, the V gene TRBV10-3, with 8 bases aligning to TRBD1. CDR3 length: 14 residues. Trimming at V came to 6 bases and at J to 6 bases, leaving 7 bases not matched to a gene. CDR1 is ENHRY and CDR2 is SYGVKD in the germline V gene. The CDR3 spells CAISPGQALNEQFF. CDR3 DNA: TGTGCCATCAGCCCGGGACAGGCCCTCAATGAGCAGTTCTTC.

The CDR3 DNA follows: TGTGCCAGCAGCGAGCGGGGAGGGAGCAGGTGGTATGAGCAGTTCTTC. It specifies CASSERGGSRWYEQFF. The chain joins TRBV9 to TRBJ2-1; 7 nucleotides agree with TRBD2. CDR3 length: 16 amino acids. Germline V CDR1 and CDR2: SGDLS, YYNGEE. The V and J ends lost 3 bases and 8 bases, in that order; junction bases with no gene match: 14.

This clone appeared a single time. This chain uses TRBV19 with TRBJ1-1, with 9 bases fitting TRBD1. CDR3 length: 15 amino acids. Looked up from germline, CDR1 is LNHDA and CDR2 is SQIVND (reference sequence). The V segment lost 4 bases and the J segment 6 bases; nucleotides outside the gene matches: 9. The CDR3 is CASSTTRDRAAEAFF. CDR3 bases: TGTGCCAGTAGTACGACCCGGGACAGGGCGGCTGAAGCTTTCTTT.

The rearrangement uses TRBV2 and TRBJ1-1; 7 bases match TRBD1. Germline assignment: CDR1 SNHLY and CDR2 FYNNEI. Germline trimming cut 6 bases from V and 0 bases from J; bases unmatched to any gene: 4. The CDR3 covers 14 residues. This CDR3 reads CASRRDRMNTEAFF. CDR3 coding DNA: TGTGCCAGCAGACGGGACAGAATGAACACTGAAGCTTTCTTT.

This rearrangement joins TRBV18 to TRBJ2-2; D is uncertain. This CDR3 spans 13 amino acids. V lost 3 bases and J lost 2, with 4 bases in between. Germline V gene sequence: CDR1 KGHSH, CDR2 LQKENI. The CDR3 here is CASSPFNTGELFF. CDR3 DNA sequence: TGTGCCAGCTCACCCTTTAACACCGGGGAGCTGTTTTTT.

The chain carries TRBV6-5 and TRBJ2-1; D not certain. This CDR3 has 15 amino acids. Between the trimmed V and J ends, which lost 0 bases and 1 base, there was a span of 7 bases. Germline loops: CDR1 MNHEY, CDR2 SVGAGI. The CDR3, as DNA: TGTGCCAGCAGTTACTCTTTGTTATCCTACAATGAGCAGTTCTTC. Protein sequence: CASSYSLLSYNEQFF.

In this sample, this clone turned up once. The junction does not match germline at one end; this may be a read error. The V call is TRBV5-6, the J call TRBJ2-7, with 10 bases that match TRBD2. The CDR3 totals 14 residues. Germline CDR1 is SGHDT and CDR2 is YYEEEE. The CDR3 sequence is CASSPSGSSHEQYF. CDR3 in DNA: TGTGCCAGCAGCCCTAGCGGGAGCTCCCACGAGCAGTACTTC.

The chain joins TRBV30 to TRBJ2-2; 13 nucleotides align to TRBD2. The CDR3 extends over 19 amino acids. Germline V gene data show CDR1 as GTSNPN and CDR2 as SVGIG (reference sequence). The V gene end was trimmed by 3 bases and the J gene end by 4 bases; junction bases not matched to a gene: 14. The CDR3 region is CAWSALYVGTSGTTGELFF. Written as DNA, the CDR3 is TGTGCCTGGAGCGCTCTGTATGTAGGGACTAGCGGGACCACCGGGGAGCTGTTTTTT.

This clone was counted a single time. The chain combines TRBV4-1 with TRBJ2-6; D may be TRBD2 (5 bases). This CDR3 contains 16 residues. V lost 7 bases and J lost 3, with 16 bases in between. Germline-derived CDR1 and CDR2 are MGHRA and YSYEKL. The CDR3, as DNA: TGCGCCAGCACACAGAACGAGGGCTTTGGGGCCAACGTCCTGACTTTC. This gives the protein CASTQNEGFGANVLTF.

The rearrangement joins TRBV7-2 to TRBJ2-3; TRBD1 matches 9 bases. The germline V gene has CDR1 SGHTA and CDR2 FQGNSA. The J segment lost 2 bases and the V segment lost 5 bases, leaving 5 bases of the junction unmatched. CDR3 length: 15 residues. CDR3 nucleotides: TGTGCCAGCAGCCTAGACAGGGGGACCACAGATACGCAGTATTTT. Translated, it gives CASSLDRGTTDTQYF.

Here the CDR3 DNA reads TGTGCCAGTAGCGGACAGGGGGGATTGAGCAATCAGCCCCAGCATTTT. Protein product: CASSGQGGLSNQPQHF. The rearrangement links TRBV19 to TRBJ1-5; 10 bases align to TRBD1. Unmatched junction bases numbered 6, after V lost 6 bases and J lost 1 base. The germline V gene has CDR1 LNHDA and CDR2 SQIVND (reference sequence). The CDR3 totals 16 residues. Complete variable domain (other parts from reference TRBV19 and TRBJ1-5): DGGITQSPKYLFRKEGQNVTLSCEQNLNHDAMYWYRQDPGQGLRLIYYSQIVNDFQKGDIAEGYSVSREKKESFPLTVTSAQKNPTAFYLCASSGQGGLSNQPQHFGDGTRLSIL.

This chain uses TRBV30 with TRBJ1-2; no definite D call. The germline gives CDR1 GTSNPN, CDR2 SVGIG (reference sequence). V lost 0 bases to trimming and J lost 6 bases, with 8 bases between them. The CDR3 runs 12 residues. CDR3 protein: CAWSVRVDGYTF. The CDR3 bases are TGTGCCTGGAGTGTACGGGTGGATGGCTACACCTTC.

This chain links TRBV29-1 with TRBJ1-2, with TRBD1 matching 12 bases. The CDR3 has 13 residues. V lost 7 bases, J lost 7 bases, and 7 bases stayed unmatched. The V gene's germline CDR1 is SQVTM and CDR2 ANQGSEA. The CDR3 bases are TGCAGCGGGTCCGGGACAGGGGGCGGTGGCTACACCTTC. Protein product: CSGSGTGGGGYTF.

The chain recombines TRBV10-2 with TRBJ1-2; weak D call: TRBD1 (5 bases). The germline V and J ends were trimmed by 6 bases and 3 bases, with 11 bases remaining between them. CDR1 is WSHSY and CDR2 is SAAADI in the germline V gene. This CDR3 spans 13 amino acids. The CDR3 DNA reads TGCGCCAGCAGCGCAGGGTCGGACTATGGCTACACCTTC. It codes for CASSAGSDYGYTF.

The V call is TRBV5-1, the J call TRBJ2-7, with TRBD2 identical over 8 bases. The CDR3 consists of 15 residues. Germline V gives CDR1 SGHRS, CDR2 YFSETQ. V shed 0 bases and J 7 bases; nucleotides not matched to a gene: 9. The CDR3 loop is CASSLAGGDDREQYF. The CDR3 nucleotides are TGCGCCAGCAGCTTGGCCGGGGGGGACGATAGGGAGCAGTACTTC.

The chain has TRBV7-3 and TRBJ2-2; TRBD1 might be the D (6 bases). CDR1 SGHTA and CDR2 FQGTGA come from the germline V gene. The ends were cut back, 5 bases at V and 5 bases at J, with 12 bases in the middle. The CDR3 covers 14 residues. CDR3 amino acids: CASSRMDSTGELFF. Written as DNA, the CDR3 is TGTGCCAGCAGCAGGATGGACAGTACCGGGGAGCTGTTTTTT. The entire variable domain, with the rest obtained from reference TRBV7-3 and TRBJ2-2, is as follows: GAGVSQTPSNKVTEKGKYVELRCDPISGHTALYWYRQSLGQGPEFLIYFQGTGAADDSGLPNDRFFAVRPEGSVSTLKIQRTERGDSAVYLCASSRMDSTGELFFGEGSRLTVL.

The chain employs TRBV27 and TRBJ2-7; D is undetermined. The germline CDR1 and CDR2 sequences are MNHEY and SMNVEV (reference sequence). The CDR3 loop spans 14 amino acids. V was cut by 5 bases and J by 3 bases, with 14 bases left in between. The CDR3 loop reads CASSTDLPIYEQYF. DNA of the CDR3: TGTGCCAGCAGTACAGACCTCCCCATCTACGAGCAGTACTTC.

The chain carries TRBV5-3 and TRBJ1-5; 9 nucleotides line up with TRBD1. TRBV5-3 is identified as an open reading frame with a role that is uncertain. With 6 bases clipped from V and 1 base from J, the junction kept 11 bases outside the gene matches. The CDR3 runs 17 residues. The CDR3 sequence: CARKLGQGHMSNQPQHF. CDR3 nucleotide sequence: TGTGCCAGAAAGTTGGGACAGGGCCATATGAGCAATCAGCCCCAGCATTTT.

CDR3 coding DNA: TGTGCCAGCAGTGGTGGGGGCGCAGACGAGCAGTACTTC. Its translation is CASSGGGADEQYF. The chain links TRBV28 to TRBJ2-7; D may be TRBD1 (6 bases). Trimming pared 5 bases from V and 5 bases from J, leaving 13 bases between. Per germline, CDR1 MDHEN and CDR2 SYDVKM. The CDR3 contains 13 residues. Looking up the rest from reference TRBV28 and TRBJ2-7 gives the full variable domain: DVKVTQSSRYLVKRTGEKVFLECVQDMDHENMFWYRQDPGLGLRLIYFSYDVKMKEKGDIPEGYSVSREKKERFSLILESASTNQTSMYLCASSGGGADEQYFGPGTRLTVT.

This clone occurred a few times. The chain couples TRBV5-1 to TRBJ2-5, with a tentative D call TRBD2 (6 bases). The CDR3 is 14 amino acids. Germline CDR1 reads SGHRS; CDR2 reads YFSETQ. With 0 bases removed from V and 4 bases from J, the gap between germline ends came to 10 bases. The CDR3 DNA follows: TGCGCCAGCAGCTTGGCTTCGGGAGTAGAGACCCAGTACTTC. Protein: CASSLASGVETQYF.

V gene TRBV5-1 combines with J gene TRBJ2-3, with D perhaps TRBD1 (5 bases). The CDR3 runs to 14 residues. The V gene's germline CDR1 is SGHRS and CDR2 YFSETQ. Trimming removed 6 bases from V and 2 bases from J, with 13 bases in between. CDR3 nucleotides: TGCGCCAGCAATCAACAGGATACCACAGATACGCAGTATTTT. This sequence encodes CASNQQDTTDTQYF.

J is TRBJ2-5 and V is TRBV5-1; the match to TRBD2 covers 10 bases. After removal of 0 bases from V and 5 bases from J, the junction contained 10 bases not matched to a gene. CDR1 is SGHRS, CDR2 YFSETQ, per germline. The CDR3 spans 17 residues. CDR3 region: CASSLVSSGSGGETQYF. In DNA form, the CDR3 reads TGCGCCAGCAGCTTGGTTTCTAGCGGGAGTGGCGGGGAGACCCAGTACTTC.

The J gene is TRBJ2-3, the V gene TRBV7-9; 12 bases align to TRBD2. The CDR3 is 15 residues long. J lost 6 bases, V lost 5 bases, and 6 bases had no gene match. Germline CDR1 is SEHNR and CDR2 is FQNEAQ (reference sequence). Written as DNA, the CDR3 is TGTGCCAGCAGCCACAGACTAGCGGGAGAGGATACGCAGTATTTT. Protein product: CASSHRLAGEDTQYF.

The chain couples TRBV6-1 to TRBJ2-2, with D hard to call. V was cut by 4 bases and J by 7 bases, with 13 bases left in between. Germline CDR1 and CDR2: MNHNS and SASEGT. The CDR3 has 14 amino acids. CDR3 DNA sequence: TGTGCCAGCAGTGCACCCTTCTCGGTCGGGGAGCTGTTTTTT. It is translated as CASSAPFSVGELFF.